The T cell receptor beta chain described here comes from a study of blood T cells in healthy people across ages. PCR was performed a second time for 7 to 11 cycles using a sample-barcoded 5' primer and a J-beta primer mix. TCRdb re-called the 5' RACE reads with MiXCR, one entry per CDR3 protein. The repertoire includes around 1,900,000 distinct CDR3 sequences, about 39% of them detected once, and roughly 23% sits in the top ten. Investigators took around 11 milliliters of peripheral blood from every donor. This clonotype has only a few counts. The junction departs from germline at one end; a sequencing error may be responsible. The clonotype originates from a human donor in good health. Sequencing was performed on blood.

CDR3 nucleotides: TGCATTGCTAGACAGGGTGAGACAGATACGCAGTATTTT. Protein product: CIARQGETDTQYF. The J gene is TRBJ2-3, the V gene TRBV20-1; 7 nucleotides line up with TRBD1. This CDR3 contains 13 residues. Looked up from germline, CDR1 is DFQATT and CDR2 is SNEGSKA (reference sequence).